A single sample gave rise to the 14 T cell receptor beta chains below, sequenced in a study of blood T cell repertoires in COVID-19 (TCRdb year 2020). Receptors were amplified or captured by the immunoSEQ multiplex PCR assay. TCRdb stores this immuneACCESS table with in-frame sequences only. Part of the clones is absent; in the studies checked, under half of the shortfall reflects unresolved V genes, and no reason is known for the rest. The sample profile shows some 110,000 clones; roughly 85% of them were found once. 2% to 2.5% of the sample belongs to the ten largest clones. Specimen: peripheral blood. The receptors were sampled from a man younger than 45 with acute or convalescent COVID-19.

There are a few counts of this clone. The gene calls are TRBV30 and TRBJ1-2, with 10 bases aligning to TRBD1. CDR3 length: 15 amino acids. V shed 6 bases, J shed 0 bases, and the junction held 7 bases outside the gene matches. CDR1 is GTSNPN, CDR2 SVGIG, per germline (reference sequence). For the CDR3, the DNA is TGTGCCTGCCCCGGGACAGGGGAACCTAACTATGGCTACACCTTC. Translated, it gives CACPGTGEPNYGYTF.

CDR3 nucleotide sequence: TGTGCCAGCTCCCCGGACAGCCTGAACACTGAAGCTTTCTTT. This sequence encodes CASSPDSLNTEAFF. The chain recombines TRBV5-4 with TRBJ1-1, with D possibly TRBD1 on 6 matching bases. CDR3 length: 14 amino acids. From germline, CDR1 is SGHNT and CDR2 YYREEE (reference sequence). V was pared by 7 bases and J by 0 bases, with 13 bases between.

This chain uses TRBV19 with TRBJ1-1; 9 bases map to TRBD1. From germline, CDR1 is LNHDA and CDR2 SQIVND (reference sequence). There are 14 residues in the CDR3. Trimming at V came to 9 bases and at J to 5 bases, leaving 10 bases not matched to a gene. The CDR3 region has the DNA TGTGCCAGCAGGACAGGGGAGTGGTGGACTGAAGCTTTCTTT. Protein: CASRTGEWWTEAFF.

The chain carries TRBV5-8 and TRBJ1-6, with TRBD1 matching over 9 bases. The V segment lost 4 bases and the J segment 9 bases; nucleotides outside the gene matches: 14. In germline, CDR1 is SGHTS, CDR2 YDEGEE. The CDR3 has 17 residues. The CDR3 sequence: CASSTYRGRGGPSPLHF. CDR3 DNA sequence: TGTGCCAGCAGCACCTACAGGGGGCGAGGAGGGCCTTCACCCCTCCACTTT.

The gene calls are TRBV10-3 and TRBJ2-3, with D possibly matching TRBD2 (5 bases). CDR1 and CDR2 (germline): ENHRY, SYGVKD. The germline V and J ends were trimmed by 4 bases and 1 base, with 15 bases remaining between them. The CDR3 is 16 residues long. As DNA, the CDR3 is TGTGCCATCAGTGGCACCGCGGCGGGCCGCACAGATACGCAGTATTTT. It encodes CAISGTAAGRTDTQYF.

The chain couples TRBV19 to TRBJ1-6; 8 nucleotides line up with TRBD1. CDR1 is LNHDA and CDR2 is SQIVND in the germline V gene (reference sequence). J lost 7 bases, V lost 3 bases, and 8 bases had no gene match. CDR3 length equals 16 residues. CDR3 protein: CASSIKQGGSNSPLHF. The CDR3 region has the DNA TGTGCCAGTAGTATCAAACAGGGGGGATCGAATTCACCCCTCCACTTT.

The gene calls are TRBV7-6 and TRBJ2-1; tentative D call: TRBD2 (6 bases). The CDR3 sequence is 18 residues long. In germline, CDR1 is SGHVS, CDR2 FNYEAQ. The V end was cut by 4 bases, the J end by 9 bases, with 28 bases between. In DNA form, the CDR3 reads TGTGCCAGCAGCTCAGGACCCCGCTTGTACCTGGGGCGGGGTGAGCAGTTCTTC. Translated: CASSSGPRLYLGRGEQFF.

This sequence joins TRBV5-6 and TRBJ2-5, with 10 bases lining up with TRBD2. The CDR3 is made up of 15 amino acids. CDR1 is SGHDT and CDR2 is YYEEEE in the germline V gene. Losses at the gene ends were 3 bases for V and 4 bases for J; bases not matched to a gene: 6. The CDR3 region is CASSWGTSERETQYF. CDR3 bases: TGTGCCAGCAGCTGGGGGACTAGCGAGAGAGAGACCCAGTACTTC.

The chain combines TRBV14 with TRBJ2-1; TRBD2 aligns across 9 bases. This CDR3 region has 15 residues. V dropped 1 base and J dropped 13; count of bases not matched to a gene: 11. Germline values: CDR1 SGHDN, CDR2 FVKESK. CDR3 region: CASSQGPYPTSGQFF. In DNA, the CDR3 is TGTGCCAGCAGCCAAGGCCCCTATCCGACTAGCGGTCAGTTCTTC.

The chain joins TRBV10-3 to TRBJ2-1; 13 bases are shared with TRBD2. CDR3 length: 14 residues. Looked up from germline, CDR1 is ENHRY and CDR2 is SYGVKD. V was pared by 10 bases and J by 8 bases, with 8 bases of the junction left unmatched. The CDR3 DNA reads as TGTGCCACCCTGGGACTAGCGGGATGGGATGAGCAGTTCTTC. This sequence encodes CATLGLAGWDEQFF.

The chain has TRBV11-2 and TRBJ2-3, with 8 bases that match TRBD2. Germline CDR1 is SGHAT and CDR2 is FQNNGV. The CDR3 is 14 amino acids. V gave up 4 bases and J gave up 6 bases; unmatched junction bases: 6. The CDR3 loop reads CASSSILAADTQYF. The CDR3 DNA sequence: TGTGCCAGCAGCTCCATACTAGCGGCGGATACGCAGTATTTT.

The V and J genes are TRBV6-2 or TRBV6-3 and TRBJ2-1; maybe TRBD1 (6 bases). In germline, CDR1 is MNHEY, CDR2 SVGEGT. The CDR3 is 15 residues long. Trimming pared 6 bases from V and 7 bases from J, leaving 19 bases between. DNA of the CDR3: TGTGCCAGCAGCCATCCGGGACATGGAAGGAATGAGCAGTTCTTC. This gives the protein CASSHPGHGRNEQFF.

The CDR3 protein is CASSPTQNTEAFF. In DNA, the CDR3 is TGCGCCAGCAGCCCCACACAGAACACTGAAGCTTTCTTT. The rearrangement joins TRBV5-1 to TRBJ1-1; D remains ambiguous. Trimming took 4 bases from V and 1 from J, leaving 8 bases between them. There are 13 residues in the CDR3. The germline gives CDR1 SGHRS, CDR2 YFSETQ.

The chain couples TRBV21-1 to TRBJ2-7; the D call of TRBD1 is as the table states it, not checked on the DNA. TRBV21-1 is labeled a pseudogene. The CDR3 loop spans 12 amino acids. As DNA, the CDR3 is TGTGCCAGCAGCAAAGCGCACAGGGCAAAGTACGTC. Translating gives CASSKAHRAKYV.